This TCR beta chain is from a study of cytomegalovirus exposure and HLA in healthy donors. The germline V gene encodes CDR1 SEHNR and CDR2 FQNEAQ (reference sequence). The CDR3 extends over 15 amino acids. Trimming took 8 bases from V and 0 from J; bases not matched to a gene: 7. 60 Vbeta and 13 Jbeta primers were used in PCR. Profiled with immunoSEQ multiplex PCR; TCRdb holds only in-frame clones, not every one. Among around 170,000 clones listed, over 75% were seen once. This chain links TRBV7-9 with TRBJ2-3, with 8 bases identical to TRBD1. The sequence derives from a woman aged 45-65 years in good health and CMV-seropositive. The sample comprised PBMCs. CDR3 residues: CASGQGAGSTDTQYF. The DNA of the CDR3 is TGTGCCAGCGGCCAGGGGGCGGGAAGCACAGATACGCAGTATTTT.